The 4 T cell receptor beta chains below come from one sample, sequenced in a study of cytomegalovirus exposure and HLA in healthy donors. The PCR ran on 60 Vbeta and 13 Jbeta primers. Clones were sequenced by immunoSEQ multiplex PCR, and TCRdb holds only the in-frame ones, with some missing. Among more than 90,000 clones listed, around 81% were seen once. The sample comprised PBMCs. The source is a man aged 25-45 years in good health and CMV-seronegative.

The chain combines TRBV10-3 with TRBJ2-7; maybe TRBD2 (6 bases). The CDR3 is 17 amino acids. V was pared by 6 bases and J by 2 bases, with 23 bases between. Germline lookup yields CDR1 ENHRY and CDR2 SYGVKD. CDR3 nucleotide sequence: TGTGCCATCAGAGTGTTCGTGCCCGGCAGGGAGGCCTACGAGCAGTACTTC. Its protein product is CAIRVFVPGREAYEQYF.

This clone is a singleton in its sample. The gene calls are TRBV15 and TRBJ1-3; weak D call: TRBD1 (6 bases). With 0 bases removed from V and 0 bases from J, the gap between germline ends came to 9 bases. The CDR3 loop spans 16 amino acids. Germline CDR1 is LNHNV and CDR2 is YYDKDF (reference sequence). CDR3 residues: CATSRDRGGSGNTIYF. CDR3 nucleotides: TGTGCCACCAGCAGAGACAGGGGCGGCTCTGGAAACACCATATATTTT.

The V gene is TRBV18, the J gene TRBJ2-7, with 9 bases fitting TRBD1. This CDR3 is built from 16 residues. Germline CDR1 KGHSH, CDR2 LQKENI. V trimming: 0 bases; J trimming: 5 bases; junction bases outside the gene matches: 8. CDR3 sequence reads: CASSPPWDREGNEQYF. In DNA, the CDR3 is TGTGCCAGCTCACCACCCTGGGACAGGGAGGGTAACGAGCAGTACTTC.

The chain employs TRBV6-5 and TRBJ2-3, with 10 bases identical to TRBD2. The J segment lost 6 bases and the V segment lost 2 bases, leaving 8 bases of the junction unmatched. Germline V gene lookup returns CDR1 MNHEY and CDR2 SVGAGI. CDR3 length: 16 amino acids. This chain's CDR3 is CASSYGTSAPRDTQYF. CDR3 nucleotide sequence: TGTGCCAGCAGTTACGGGACTAGCGCTCCTAGGGATACGCAGTATTTT.